This T cell receptor beta chain was retrieved from a study of T cell responses to AZD1222 COVID-19 vaccine. For this clone: The antigen is unknown.

The CDR3 totals 16 residues. V dropped 0 bases and J dropped 2 bases, with 10 bases sitting between them. Germline CDR1 SNHLY, CDR2 FYNNEI. General study findings and limits: The donor group comprised mostly white British people and more females; the analysis possibly underestimated clonal diversity. Across spike, vaccine-associated CD4 TCRs were found, dominant at 160-218 and 743-854.

Repertoires were generated with immunoSEQ multiplex PCR, while TCRdb's copy carries only in-frame clones and drops some. The table lists roughly 200,000 clones, about 90% of them singletons. The sample consisted of peripheral blood, taken on day 0 of AZD1222 vaccination. The sequence came from an adult in good health. The J gene is TRBJ2-2, the V gene TRBV2, with D perhaps TRBD1 (6 bases). CDR3 nucleotide sequence: TGTGCCAGCAGTGAAGCGGGGGCACTAAACACCGGGGAGCTGTTTTTT. As protein: CASSEAGALNTGELFF.